The 23 T cell receptor beta chains reported below all come from one sample, sequenced in a study of T cells in Graves' hyperthyroidism and ophthalmopathy. Amplified TCR beta CDR3 regions derived from RNA transcripts. The TCR CDR3 first-round RT-PCR relied on the HTBI primer set. In TCRdb, the multiplex PCR reads were re-called with MiXCR into one record per CDR3 protein. This sample yields hundreds of thousands of distinct CDR3 sequences, of which 15% are seen a single time; about 21% belongs to the top ten. Sequenced sample: blood. The receptors shown here come from a woman aged 60 to 75 with Graves' ophthalmopathy.

The V and J genes are TRBV29-1 and TRBJ1-1; D ambiguous. Germline V gives CDR1 SQVTM, CDR2 ANQGSEA. Trimming left V 5 bases short and J 5 bases short, with 15 bases between. The CDR3 sequence is 13 residues long. The CDR3 here is CSVLTGRGTEAFF. The CDR3 DNA sequence: TGCAGCGTTCTGACGGGCAGAGGGACTGAAGCTTTCTTT.

This clonotype was seen at least ten times. The chain links TRBV20-1 to TRBJ2-2; 12 bases are shared with TRBD1. Germline values: CDR1 DFQATT, CDR2 SNEGSKA (reference sequence). V was pared by 3 bases and J by 4 bases, with 12 bases of the junction left unmatched. This CDR3 has 18 amino acids. CDR3 sequence reads: CSARWTRGQGASTGELFF. The CDR3 region has the DNA TGCAGTGCTAGGTGGACCCGGGGACAGGGGGCATCCACCGGGGAGCTGTTTTTT.

The J gene is TRBJ1-2, the V gene TRBV29-1, with D uncertain. The CDR3 loop spans 11 amino acids. CDR1 SQVTM and CDR2 ANQGSEA come from the germline V gene. Between the trimmed V and J ends, which lost 0 bases and 13 bases, there was a span of 12 bases. The DNA for the CDR3 is TGCAGCGTTGAAGATTTACGTGTTTGCACCTTC. Translated, it gives CSVEDLRVCTF.

This clonotype was recorded a few times. The chain has TRBV7-9 and TRBJ2-1, with 9 bases aligning to TRBD2. CDR3 length: 15 residues. The germline V gene encodes CDR1 SEHNR and CDR2 FQNEAQ (reference sequence). V dropped 1 base and J dropped 8; count of bases not matched to a gene: 6. The CDR3 nucleotides read TGTGCCAGCAGCTTAGGCGTTAGCGGGAGCGATGAGCAGTTCTTC. Its translation: CASSLGVSGSDEQFF.

The count of this clonotype is one. The CDR3 sequence: CASNRHGKQETQYF. CDR3 in DNA: TGTGCCAGCAATAGGCACGGAAAACAAGAGACCCAGTACTTC. This sequence joins TRBV27 and TRBJ2-5; D is uncertain. This CDR3 contains 14 residues. Germline V gives CDR1 MNHEY, CDR2 SMNVEV (reference sequence). Deletions cut 7 bases from V and 2 bases from J, with 14 bases between.

Many counts were recorded for this clonotype. The chain recombines TRBV6-1 with TRBJ2-7; D is ambiguous. V was clipped by 4 bases and J by 2 bases, with 9 bases between them. The CDR3 loop spans 13 amino acids. The germline gives CDR1 MNHNS, CDR2 SASEGT. The CDR3 protein is CASSVSEPYEQYF. In DNA, the CDR3 is TGTGCCAGCAGTGTATCAGAGCCCTACGAGCAGTACTTC.

At least ten counts were recorded for this clonotype. This chain connects TRBV2 to TRBJ2-5, with D tentatively TRBD2 (5 bases). V shed 4 bases and J shed 4 bases, with 13 bases lying between them. The CDR3 covers 14 residues. Looked up from germline, CDR1 is SNHLY and CDR2 is FYNNEI. The DNA for the CDR3 is TGTGCCAGCAGTGCCGCGTCTGCGGGAGAGACCCAGTACTTC. This translates into CASSAASAGETQYF.

Ten or more counts support this clonotype. The chain couples TRBV28 to TRBJ2-5, with a weak D call TRBD1 (5 bases). The CDR3 is 13 amino acids. V lost 4 bases and J lost 7, with 13 bases in between. Looked up from germline, CDR1 is MDHEN and CDR2 is SYDVKM. The DNA for the CDR3 is TGTGCCAGCAGTTCCAGACAGAAGGCGACCCAGTACTTC. Residues: CASSSRQKATQYF.

This clonotype was recorded a few times. This rearrangement joins TRBV27 to TRBJ2-5; D is uncertain. Germline V gives CDR1 MNHEY, CDR2 SMNVEV (reference sequence). This CDR3 has 13 residues. The V gene lost 5 bases and the J gene lost 5 bases, with 12 bases spanning the gap. CDR3 loop: CASSKIRLETQYF. The CDR3 DNA is TGTGCCAGCAGTAAGATTCGATTGGAGACCCAGTACTTC.

In this sample, this clonotype turned up a few times. This chain connects TRBV4-2 to TRBJ2-2; 7 positions agree with TRBD2. V shed 1 base and J 1 base; nucleotides not matched to a gene: 15. In germline, CDR1 is LGHNA, CDR2 YNFKEQ. There are 20 residues in the CDR3. CDR3 in amino acids: CASSQVPGRDYLQNTGELFF. CDR3 nucleotides: TGTGCCAGCAGCCAAGTACCAGGCCGGGACTACCTTCAGAACACCGGGGAGCTGTTTTTT.

The chain employs TRBV12-3 or TRBV12-4 and TRBJ2-2, with 7 bases matching TRBD2. Trimming removed 5 bases from V and 5 bases from J; junction bases left unmatched: 8. This CDR3 has 15 residues. The CDR3 sequence: CASSPGRAWTGELFF. Here the CDR3 DNA reads TGTGCCAGCAGTCCAGGGAGGGCCTGGACCGGGGAGCTGTTTTTT.

The gene calls are TRBV6-1 and TRBJ2-2; 9 bases match TRBD1. V lost 6 bases, J lost 4 bases, and 3 bases stayed unmatched. Germline V gene lookup returns CDR1 MNHNS and CDR2 SASEGT. This CDR3 comprises 14 residues. CDR3 in DNA: TGTGCCAGCAGCGACAGGGGGGGCACCGGGGAGCTGTTTTTT. This codes for CASSDRGGTGELFF.

Many counts were recorded for this clonotype. This chain joins TRBV7-3 and TRBJ2-2, with 8 bases lining up with TRBD2. The V gene's germline CDR1 is SGHTA and CDR2 FQGTGA. J was trimmed by 1 base and V by 5 bases; bases with no gene match: 0. This CDR3 comprises 14 residues. CDR3 amino acids: CASSGTRNTGELFF. The CDR3, as DNA: TGTGCCAGCAGCGGGACTAGGAACACCGGGGAGCTGTTTTTT.

This rearrangement joins TRBV9 to TRBJ2-2, with 7 positions matching TRBD2. Germline V CDR1 and CDR2: SGDLS, YYNGEE. This CDR3 region has 18 residues. Trimming took 0 bases from V and 0 from J; bases not matched to a gene: 8. The CDR3: CASSVEIRSGTNTGELFF. The CDR3 bases are TGTGCCAGCAGCGTAGAAATAAGGAGCGGGACGAACACCGGGGAGCTGTTTTTT.

This clonotype was found many times. The chain links TRBV7-9 to TRBJ1-6; D remains unclear. From germline, CDR1 is SEHNR and CDR2 FQNEAQ (reference sequence). Trimming stripped 4 bases from V and 10 bases from J, with 8 bases between. The CDR3 consists of 12 residues. CDR3 in DNA: TGTGCCAGCAGCTCCCAGGTCTCACCCCTCCACTTT. This encodes CASSSQVSPLHF.

This clonotype was recorded many times. The genes are TRBV7-9 and TRBJ1-5; D might be TRBD1 (5 bases). V shed 4 bases and J shed 9 bases, with 13 bases lying between them. Germline V lookup: CDR1 SEHNR, CDR2 FQNEAQ (reference sequence). The CDR3 extends over 13 amino acids. The CDR3 coding sequence is TGTGCCAGCAGCTCCCGGGGGTCTGGGCCCCAGCATTTT. This gives the protein CASSSRGSGPQHF.

In this sample, this clonotype turned up many times. The chain combines TRBV3-1 with TRBJ2-3, with 7 positions matching TRBD2. J was trimmed by 0 bases and V by 4 bases; bases with no gene match: 7. In germline, CDR1 is LGHDT, CDR2 YNNKEL (reference sequence). The CDR3 extends over 16 amino acids. The CDR3: CASSLTGGSSTDTQYF. CDR3 DNA sequence: TGTGCCAGCAGCCTTACCGGCGGGAGTAGCACAGATACGCAGTATTTT.

This clonotype was detected only once. At one end, the junction sequence differs from germline, possibly due to a read error. V and J are TRBV28 and TRBJ1-3; TRBD1 might be the D (5 bases). This CDR3 has 16 residues. CDR1 and CDR2 from the germline V gene are MDHEN and SYDVKM. CDR3 loop: CASSRRGVVIGNTTYF. DNA of the CDR3: TGTGCCAGCAGTCGTCGGGGGGTGGTAATTGGAAACACCACATATTTT.

The chain uses TRBV9 and TRBJ1-2; 7 positions agree with TRBD1. The length of the CDR3 is 14 residues. The V and J ends lost 1 base and 3 bases, in that order; junction bases with no gene match: 3. Per germline, CDR1 SGDLS and CDR2 YYNGEE. The CDR3 spells CASSVSGGDYGYTF. CDR3 nucleotides: TGTGCCAGCAGCGTATCAGGGGGGGACTATGGCTACACCTTC.

At least ten counts were recorded for this clonotype. The rearrangement uses TRBV2 and TRBJ1-2; D is possibly TRBD1 (5 bases). This CDR3 has 12 amino acids. The germline CDR1 and CDR2 sequences are SNHLY and FYNNEI. The V and J ends lost 7 bases and 8 bases respectively, with 14 bases between them. CDR3 protein: CASNRDREGYTF. CDR3 nucleotide sequence: TGTGCCAGCAATCGGGACCGGGAGGGCTACACCTTC.

Ten or more counts support this clonotype. J is TRBJ2-7 and V is TRBV12-3 or TRBV12-4, with TRBD2 matching 10 bases. The ends lost 6 bases at V and 5 bases at J; junction bases unmatched: 7. The CDR3 covers 14 residues. CDR3 coding DNA: TGTGCCAGCAGGCAGAGGCTAGCGGGAGACGAGCAGTACTTC. This encodes CASRQRLAGDEQYF.

Only a few counts were recorded for this clonotype. The chain is built from TRBV24-1 and TRBJ2-2; 16 bases are a match to TRBD2. Germline CDR1 KGHDR, CDR2 SFDVKD. This CDR3 spans 19 amino acids. With V trimmed by 4 bases and J by 6 bases, 10 bases remained unmatched. The CDR3 DNA is TGTGCCACCAGTGACCCGGGACTAGCGGGAGGGCCAAGGGCCGGGGAGCTGTTTTTT. This translates into CATSDPGLAGGPRAGELFF.

This clonotype turned up a few times. The chain employs TRBV7-9 and TRBJ2-1, with a possible D match to TRBD1 (6 bases). The V end lost 3 bases, the J end lost 5 bases, and 23 bases lay between the germline ends. The CDR3 covers 18 residues. Per the germline V gene, CDR1 is SEHNR and CDR2 is FQNEAQ (reference sequence). The CDR3 here is CASSFYLSTGLNHNEQFF. CDR3 nucleotide sequence: TGTGCCAGCAGCTTTTACTTGTCAACAGGGCTCAATCACAATGAGCAGTTCTTC. Using reference TRBV7-9 and TRBJ2-1 for the parts outside the CDR3, the full variable domain is DTGVSQNPRHKITKRGQNVTFRCDPISEHNRLYWYRQTLGQGPEFLTYFQNEAQLEKSRLLSDRFSAERPKGSFSTLEIQRTEQGDSAMYLCASSFYLSTGLNHNEQFFGPGTRLTVL.